These T cell receptor beta chains were read from a single sample in a study of T cell repertoires in cytomegalovirus infection. TCRdb re-called the reads through MiXCR, storing one row per CDR3 protein. The repertoire includes fewer than 550,000 distinct CDR3 sequences, around 11% of them detected once, and roughly 10% sits in the top ten. The sample taken for sequencing was PBMCs. These receptors were obtained from a human donor in good health (CMV status not recorded). Some clones in this sample may be carry-over from other donors' samples. CDR3s include the opening cysteine and the closing phenylalanine or tryptophan. The D gene is left open where the match is weak. Only part of the rows carry a size: once, few, many, or a class if the clone is expanded.

j_gene: TRBJ1-1; d_gene: .; v_gene: TRBV3-1; abundance: .; CDR3nt: TGTGCCAGCAGCCGTCAGGGGTCGGTTACTGAAGCTTTCTTT; CDR3aa: CASSRQGSVTEAFF
j_gene: TRBJ1-4; d_gene: TRBD1; v_gene: TRBV6-1; abundance: .; CDR3nt: TGTGCCAGCAACCCGGGACAGCTCAGCAGGAAACTGTTTTTT; CDR3aa: CASNPGQLSRKLFF
j_gene: TRBJ2-5; d_gene: .; v_gene: TRBV20-1; abundance: .; CDR3nt: TGCAGTGCTAGAGATCTTAGGCGGGGCTTGGGTGTGGAGACCCAGTACTTC; CDR3aa: CSARDLRRGLGVETQYF
j_gene: TRBJ2-1; d_gene: TRBD1; v_gene: TRBV4-2; abundance: many; CDR3nt: TGTGCCAGCAGCCAAGCCGTCGGACAGGGCTATCGGGGCAGCTCCTACAATGAGCAGTTCTTC; CDR3aa: CASSQAVGQGYRGSSYNEQFF
j_gene: TRBJ1-2; d_gene: TRBD1; v_gene: TRBV7-2; abundance: many; CDR3nt: TGTGCCAGCAGCCGGGACAGGGGCGCCTATGGCTACACCTTC; CDR3aa: CASSRDRGAYGYTF
j_gene: TRBJ2-1; d_gene: TRBD1; v_gene: TRBV6-8; abundance: many; CDR3nt: TGTGCCAGCAGTTACTCCGGACAGGGGGCCAACAATGAGCAGTTCTTC; CDR3aa: CASSYSGQGANNEQFF
j_gene: TRBJ2-7; d_gene: TRBD1; v_gene: TRBV7-2; abundance: many; CDR3nt: TGTGCCAGCAGCTCACCGGGACAGGGGACCTACGAGCAGTACTTC; CDR3aa: CASSSPGQGTYEQYF
j_gene: TRBJ2-7; d_gene: .; v_gene: TRBV29-1; abundance: .; CDR3nt: TGCAGCGTTGAAGTAGGCGGCTTTATCTTCGAGCAGTACTTC; CDR3aa: CSVEVGGFIFEQYF
j_gene: TRBJ2-5; d_gene: .; v_gene: TRBV7-2; abundance: many; CDR3nt: TGTGCCAGCAGCTCCGGACTACCGGGAGAGACCCAGTACTTC; CDR3aa: CASSSGLPGETQYF
j_gene: TRBJ2-1; d_gene: TRBD1; v_gene: TRBV24-1; abundance: many; CDR3nt: TGTGCCACCAGTGATTTAAACAGGGGCGATGAGCAGTTCTTC; CDR3aa: CATSDLNRGDEQFF
j_gene: TRBJ2-5; d_gene: .; v_gene: TRBV19; abundance: few; CDR3nt: TGTGCCAGTAGTATTACCCTGACAGCAACAGGGAGAGAGACCCAGTACTTC; CDR3aa: CASSITLTATGRETQYF
j_gene: TRBJ1-1; d_gene: .; v_gene: TRBV5-4; abundance: many; CDR3nt: TGTGCCAGCAGCTTGAAGGCCCTGAACACTGAAGCTTTCTTT; CDR3aa: CASSLKALNTEAFF
j_gene: TRBJ1-5; d_gene: .; v_gene: TRBV7-2; abundance: many; CDR3nt: TGTGCCAGCAGCCCCCAACCAGGGAGAACGGGCAATCAGCCCCAGCATTTT; CDR3aa: CASSPQPGRTGNQPQHF
j_gene: TRBJ2-5; d_gene: TRBD2; v_gene: TRBV11-1; abundance: many; CDR3nt: TGTGCCAGCAGCTCGGGACTAGCGGGAGCCTACCAAGAGACCCAGTACTTC; CDR3aa: CASSSGLAGAYQETQYF
j_gene: TRBJ2-2; d_gene: TRBD1; v_gene: TRBV20-1; abundance: many; CDR3nt: TGCAGTGCTAGATTCCCGGGACAGGGTCGTACCGGGGAGCTGTTTTTT; CDR3aa: CSARFPGQGRTGELFF
j_gene: TRBJ1-1; d_gene: .; v_gene: TRBV6-5; abundance: many; CDR3nt: TGTGCCAGCAGTTACTCGCGGGGGTGGGGCACTGAAGCTTTCTTT; CDR3aa: CASSYSRGWGTEAFF
j_gene: TRBJ1-2; d_gene: .; v_gene: TRBV7-8; abundance: many; CDR3nt: TGTGCCAGCAGCTACGGCCGCAGGGGACCTAACTATGGCTACACCTTC; CDR3aa: CASSYGRRGPNYGYTF
j_gene: TRBJ2-5; d_gene: .; v_gene: TRBV7-9; abundance: many; CDR3nt: TGTGCCAGCAGTTCCAACTCGGTGGAGACCCAGTACTTC; CDR3aa: CASSSNSVETQYF
j_gene: TRBJ2-1; d_gene: .; v_gene: TRBV7-9; abundance: many; CDR3nt: TGTGCCAGCAGCCCCGCTGGGGGCGCCTACAATGAGCAGTTCTTC; CDR3aa: CASSPAGGAYNEQFF
j_gene: TRBJ2-2; d_gene: TRBD2; v_gene: TRBV6-6; abundance: many; CDR3nt: TGTGCCAGCATCTCGCGGGAGAGTACCGGGGAGCTGTTTTTT; CDR3aa: CASISRESTGELFF
j_gene: TRBJ1-5; d_gene: TRBD1; v_gene: TRBV19; abundance: .; CDR3nt: TGTGCCAGTAGTATATTTGGGCAGGGGGCCTTGGGTCAGCCCCAGCATTTT; CDR3aa: CASSIFGQGALGQPQHF
j_gene: TRBJ2-1; d_gene: TRBD2; v_gene: TRBV19; abundance: many; CDR3nt: TGTGCCACATCTCGGACTAGCGCTAACTCCTACAATGAGCAGTTCTTC; CDR3aa: CATSRTSANSYNEQFF
j_gene: TRBJ2-5; d_gene: TRBD2; v_gene: TRBV4-2; abundance: .; CDR3nt: TGTGCCAGCAGCCAAGACCCTAGCGGGAGCGGGGAGACCCAGTACTTC; CDR3aa: CASSQDPSGSGETQYF
j_gene: TRBJ2-7; d_gene: TRBD1; v_gene: TRBV2; abundance: many; CDR3nt: TGTGCCAGCAAGGGGACAGGGGTCTCCTACGAGCAGTACTTC; CDR3aa: CASKGTGVSYEQYF
j_gene: TRBJ2-7; d_gene: TRBD1; v_gene: TRBV7-2; abundance: many; CDR3nt: TGTGCCAGCAGTTCCGCTTGGACAGGGATGTCCTACGAGCAGTACTTC; CDR3aa: CASSSAWTGMSYEQYF
j_gene: TRBJ2-3; d_gene: .; v_gene: TRBV7-9; abundance: .; CDR3nt: TGTGCCAGCAGCTCCCCTGGGCTACCAGATACGCAGTATTTT; CDR3aa: CASSSPGLPDTQYF
j_gene: TRBJ2-1; d_gene: .; v_gene: TRBV20-1; abundance: many; CDR3nt: TGCAGTGCTAGAGATCCACTAGGGGCCGGCAATGAGCAGTTCTTC; CDR3aa: CSARDPLGAGNEQFF
j_gene: TRBJ1-5; d_gene: .; v_gene: TRBV2; abundance: .; CDR3nt: TGTGCCAGCAATGGACAGTTCAATCAGCCCCAGCATTTT; CDR3aa: CASNGQFNQPQHF
j_gene: TRBJ1-1; d_gene: .; v_gene: TRBV18; abundance: .; CDR3nt: TGTGCCAGCTCACCAGCTACATCAGGGTACACTGAAGCTTTCTTT; CDR3aa: CASSPATSGYTEAFF
j_gene: TRBJ1-6; d_gene: .; v_gene: TRBV29-1; abundance: many; CDR3nt: TGCAGCGTTTGGCTTAGCTCCTATAATTCACCCCTCCACTTT; CDR3aa: CSVWLSSYNSPLHF
j_gene: TRBJ1-6; d_gene: TRBD1; v_gene: TRBV27; abundance: few; CDR3nt: TGTGCCACCGGGACAGTCTTTTCACCCCTCCACTTT; CDR3aa: CATGTVFSPLHF
j_gene: TRBJ2-1; d_gene: TRBD2; v_gene: TRBV11-2; abundance: many; CDR3nt: TGTGCCAGCAGCTTGGGGGGTAGCGGGAATGAGCAGTTCTTC; CDR3aa: CASSLGGSGNEQFF
j_gene: TRBJ2-2; d_gene: .; v_gene: TRBV28; abundance: many; CDR3nt: TGTGCCAGCAGTAGTAAAGGCGGGGAGCTGTTTTTT; CDR3aa: CASSSKGGELFF
j_gene: TRBJ2-5; d_gene: TRBD1; v_gene: TRBV27; abundance: many; CDR3nt: TGTGCCAGCAGCCAAGACAGGGTGGCAATTGAGACCCAGTACTTC; CDR3aa: CASSQDRVAIETQYF
j_gene: TRBJ1-1; d_gene: TRBD1; v_gene: TRBV5-1; abundance: .; CDR3nt: TGCGCCAGCAGCTTGGGAGGGACAGCGAACACTGAAGCTTTCTTT; CDR3aa: CASSLGGTANTEAFF
j_gene: TRBJ2-5; d_gene: .; v_gene: TRBV6-5; abundance: many; CDR3nt: TGTGCCAGCAGTTCCCTCCAAATTAAGAGAAAGTACTTC; CDR3aa: CASSSLQIKRKYF
j_gene: TRBJ2-1; d_gene: .; v_gene: TRBV7-2; abundance: many; CDR3nt: TGTGCCAGCAGCTTTGACGGGCCCAATGAGCAGTTCTTC; CDR3aa: CASSFDGPNEQFF
j_gene: TRBJ1-1; d_gene: .; v_gene: TRBV12-3/TRBV12-4; abundance: .; CDR3nt: TGTGCCAGCAGTTTCTCATCCATCGACATGAACACTGAAGCTTTCTTT; CDR3aa: CASSFSSIDMNTEAFF
j_gene: TRBJ2-5; d_gene: .; v_gene: TRBV7-9; abundance: many; CDR3nt: TGTGCCAGCAGCTTATTGACTATGTACCAAGAGACCCAGTACTTC; CDR3aa: CASSLLTMYQETQYF
j_gene: TRBJ2-1; d_gene: .; v_gene: TRBV7-9; abundance: many; CDR3nt: TGTGCCAGCAGCTTTGGGCCCCACGATGAGCAGTTCTTC; CDR3aa: CASSFGPHDEQFF
j_gene: TRBJ2-7; d_gene: .; v_gene: TRBV28; abundance: once; CDR3nt: TGTGCCAGCACCTCAATGGGTGACAGGTGGCAGGAGCAGTACTTC; CDR3aa: CASTSMGDRWQEQYF
j_gene: TRBJ2-1; d_gene: TRBD2; v_gene: TRBV19; abundance: many; CDR3nt: TGTGCCAGTAGTATAGTAGCCCCGACTAGCGATCTAACTAATGAGCAGTTCTTC; CDR3aa: CASSIVAPTSDLTNEQFF
j_gene: TRBJ2-3; d_gene: .; v_gene: TRBV20-1; abundance: many; CDR3nt: TGCAGTGCTAGTCGAATCAGGGGGGGCACAGATACGCAGTATTTT; CDR3aa: CSASRIRGGTDTQYF
j_gene: TRBJ1-3; d_gene: .; v_gene: TRBV5-1; abundance: .; CDR3nt: TGCGCCAGCAGCTTGGTCACGGGCCTGGAGGACACCATATATTTT; CDR3aa: CASSLVTGLEDTIYF
j_gene: TRBJ1-4; d_gene: TRBD1; v_gene: TRBV5-1; abundance: few; CDR3nt: TGCGCCAGCAGCCCCCGGACAGGAACTAATGAAAAACTGTTTTTT; CDR3aa: CASSPRTGTNEKLFF
j_gene: TRBJ1-1; d_gene: TRBD1; v_gene: TRBV28; abundance: few; CDR3nt: TGTGCCAGCAGTTCGCCACACCAGGGGGAGGTATGGCTGGAACACACTGAAGCTTTCTTT; CDR3aa: CASSSPHQGEVWLEHTEAFF
j_gene: TRBJ2-7; d_gene: .; v_gene: TRBV23-1; abundance: few; CDR3nt: TGCGCCAGCAGTCAATCGAGCAGGGGGGGCTACGAGCAGTACTTC; CDR3aa: CASSQSSRGGYEQYF
j_gene: TRBJ1-5; d_gene: .; v_gene: TRBV6-1; abundance: many; CDR3nt: TGTGCCAGCAGTGTCCAAACCAGCAATCAGCCCCAGCATTTT; CDR3aa: CASSVQTSNQPQHF
j_gene: TRBJ1-6; d_gene: .; v_gene: TRBV2; abundance: few; CDR3nt: TGTGCCAGCACCGGACAGCATAATTCACCCCTCCACTTT; CDR3aa: CASTGQHNSPLHF
j_gene: TRBJ2-7; d_gene: TRBD1; v_gene: TRBV6-5; abundance: many; CDR3nt: TGTGCCAGCAGTTACTCTCTTACAGGGGCCGACGAGCAGTACTTC; CDR3aa: CASSYSLTGADEQYF
j_gene: TRBJ2-1; d_gene: TRBD2; v_gene: TRBV20-1; abundance: .; CDR3nt: TGCAGTGCTAGAGGCGGGAGTAATGAGCAGTTCTTC; CDR3aa: CSARGGSNEQFF
j_gene: TRBJ2-4; d_gene: .; v_gene: TRBV28; abundance: many; CDR3nt: TGTGCCAGCAGTTTAGACGCGACACTAGCCAAAAACATTCAGTACTTC; CDR3aa: CASSLDATLAKNIQYF
j_gene: TRBJ1-2; d_gene: .; v_gene: TRBV12-3/TRBV12-4; abundance: many; CDR3nt: TGTGCCAGCACCATTGGCGGGAATGATGGCTACACCTTC; CDR3aa: CASTIGGNDGYTF
j_gene: TRBJ1-5; d_gene: .; v_gene: TRBV28; abundance: .; CDR3nt: TGTGCCAGCAGCAAACAAGGTCAGCCCCAGCATTTT; CDR3aa: CASSKQGQPQHF
j_gene: TRBJ2-1; d_gene: .; v_gene: TRBV4-2; abundance: few; CDR3nt: TGTGCCAGCAGCCAAGAGAATTCGGCTCCCTACAATGAGCAGTTCTTC; CDR3aa: CASSQENSAPYNEQFF
j_gene: TRBJ2-5; d_gene: .; v_gene: TRBV20-1; abundance: .; CDR3nt: TGCAGTGCTAGAGATCTTGGACACAGCCAAGAGACCCAGTACTTC; CDR3aa: CSARDLGHSQETQYF
j_gene: TRBJ2-1; d_gene: .; v_gene: TRBV20-1; abundance: many; CDR3nt: TGCAGTGCTAGCAGGGGGGGTAATGAGCAGTTCTTC; CDR3aa: CSASRGGNEQFF
j_gene: TRBJ1-1; d_gene: .; v_gene: TRBV7-9; abundance: many; CDR3nt: TGTGCCAGCAGCTTGCAGCTGGGGGCGCGAACTGAAGCTTTCTTT; CDR3aa: CASSLQLGARTEAFF
j_gene: TRBJ1-2; d_gene: TRBD1; v_gene: TRBV25-1; abundance: .; CDR3nt: TGTGCCAGCAGTGATGGTATCAATAGTAGGGGGCTCGGCTACACCTTC; CDR3aa: CASSDGINSRGLGYTF
j_gene: TRBJ2-1; d_gene: .; v_gene: TRBV6-1; abundance: .; CDR3nt: TGTGCCAGCAGTGTTTCCAATGAGCAGTTCTTC; CDR3aa: CASSVSNEQFF